The clone carrying this T cell receptor (beta chain) was counted at least ten times. This record comes from a study of T cells in Graves' hyperthyroidism and ophthalmopathy. TCR beta CDR3 sequences were amplified from RNA transcripts. Carried out on the TCR CDR3, a first-round RT-PCR used the HTBI primer set. TCRdb re-derived calls from the multiplex PCR reads in MiXCR, one entry per CDR3 protein. The sample includes around 690,000 distinct CDR3 sequences, about 18% of them seen just once. This receptor was taken from a man aged 50 or older with Graves' hyperthyroidism. The source material was blood.

The CDR3 nucleotides are TGTGCCAGCAGTTTAGCTTATAAGGACAGAGCCTACGAGCAGTACTTC. Protein sequence: CASSLAYKDRAYEQYF. This rearrangement joins TRBV12-3 or TRBV12-4 to TRBJ2-7, with D perhaps TRBD1 (6 bases). This CDR3 contains 16 residues. Trimming took off 0 bases at V and 2 bases at J, with 14 bases between the two ends.